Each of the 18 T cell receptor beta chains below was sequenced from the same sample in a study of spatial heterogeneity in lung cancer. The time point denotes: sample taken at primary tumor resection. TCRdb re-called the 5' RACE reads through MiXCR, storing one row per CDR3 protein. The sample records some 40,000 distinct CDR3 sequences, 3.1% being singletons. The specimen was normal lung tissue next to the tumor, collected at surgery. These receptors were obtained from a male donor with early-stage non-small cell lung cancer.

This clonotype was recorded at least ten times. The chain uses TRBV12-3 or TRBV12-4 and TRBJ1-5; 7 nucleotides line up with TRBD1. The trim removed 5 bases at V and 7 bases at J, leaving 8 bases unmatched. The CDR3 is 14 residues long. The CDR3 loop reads CASSQQGKGQPQHF. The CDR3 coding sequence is TGTGCCAGCAGTCAACAGGGGAAAGGACAGCCCCAGCATTTT.

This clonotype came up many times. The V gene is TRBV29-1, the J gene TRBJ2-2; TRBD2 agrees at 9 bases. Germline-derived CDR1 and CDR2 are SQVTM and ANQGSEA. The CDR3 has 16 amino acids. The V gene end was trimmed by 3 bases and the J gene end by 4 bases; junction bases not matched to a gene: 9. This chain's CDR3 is CSVEYPSGKATGELFF. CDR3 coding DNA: TGCAGCGTTGAGTATCCTAGCGGGAAGGCCACCGGGGAGCTGTTTTTT.

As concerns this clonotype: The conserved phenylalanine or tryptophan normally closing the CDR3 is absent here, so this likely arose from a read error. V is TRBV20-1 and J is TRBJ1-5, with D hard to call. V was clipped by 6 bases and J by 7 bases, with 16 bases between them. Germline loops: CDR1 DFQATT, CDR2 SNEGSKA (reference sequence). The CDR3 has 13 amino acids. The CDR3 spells CSAAGLEDQPQHS. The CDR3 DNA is TGCAGTGCGGCGGGCCTCGAGGACCAGCCCCAGCATTCT.

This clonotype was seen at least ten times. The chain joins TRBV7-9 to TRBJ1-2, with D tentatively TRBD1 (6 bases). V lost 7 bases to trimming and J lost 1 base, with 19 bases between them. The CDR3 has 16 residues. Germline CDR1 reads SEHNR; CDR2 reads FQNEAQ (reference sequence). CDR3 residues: CASTFGTPKDNYGYTF. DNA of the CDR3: TGTGCCAGCACGTTCGGGACACCCAAGGATAACTATGGCTACACCTTC. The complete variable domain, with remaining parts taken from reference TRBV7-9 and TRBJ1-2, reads DTGVSQNPRHKITKRGQNVTFRCDPISEHNRLYWYRQTLGQGPEFLTYFQNEAQLEKSRLLSDRFSAERPKGSFSTLEIQRTEQGDSAMYLCASTFGTPKDNYGYTFGSGTRLTVV.

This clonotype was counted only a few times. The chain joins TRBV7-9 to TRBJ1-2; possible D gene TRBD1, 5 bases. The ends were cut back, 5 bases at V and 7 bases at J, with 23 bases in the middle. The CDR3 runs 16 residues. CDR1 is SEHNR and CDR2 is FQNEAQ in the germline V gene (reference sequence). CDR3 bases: TGTGCCAGCAGCACCGGGACCGGGAGCTACTGGACTGGCTACACCTTC. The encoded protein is CASSTGTGSYWTGYTF. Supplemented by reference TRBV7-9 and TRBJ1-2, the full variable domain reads DTGVSQNPRHKITKRGQNVTFRCDPISEHNRLYWYRQTLGQGPEFLTYFQNEAQLEKSRLLSDRFSAERPKGSFSTLEIQRTEQGDSAMYLCASSTGTGSYWTGYTFGSGTRLTVV.

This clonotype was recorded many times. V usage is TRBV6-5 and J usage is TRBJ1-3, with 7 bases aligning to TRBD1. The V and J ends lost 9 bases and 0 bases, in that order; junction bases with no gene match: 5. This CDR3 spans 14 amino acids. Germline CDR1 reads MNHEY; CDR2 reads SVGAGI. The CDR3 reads CASRQGNSGNTIYF. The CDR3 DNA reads TGTGCCAGTCGACAGGGAAACTCTGGAAACACCATATATTTT.

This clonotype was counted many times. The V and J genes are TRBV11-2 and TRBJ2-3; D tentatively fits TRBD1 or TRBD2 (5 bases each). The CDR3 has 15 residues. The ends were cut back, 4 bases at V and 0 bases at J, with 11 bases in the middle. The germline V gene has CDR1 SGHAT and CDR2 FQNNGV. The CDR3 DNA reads TGTGCCAGCAGCTCCGGGACGCTTAGCACAGATACGCAGTATTTT. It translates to CASSSGTLSTDTQYF.

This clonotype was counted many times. DNA for the CDR3: TGCGCCAGCAGCTCGGGGACAGGGAAGGGAACTGAAGCTTTCTTT. This encodes CASSSGTGKGTEAFF. The chain combines TRBV5-1 with TRBJ1-1; TRBD1 agrees at 9 bases. With 3 bases clipped from V and 5 bases from J, the junction kept 8 bases outside the gene matches. This CDR3 region has 15 residues. Germline V gives CDR1 SGHRS, CDR2 YFSETQ.

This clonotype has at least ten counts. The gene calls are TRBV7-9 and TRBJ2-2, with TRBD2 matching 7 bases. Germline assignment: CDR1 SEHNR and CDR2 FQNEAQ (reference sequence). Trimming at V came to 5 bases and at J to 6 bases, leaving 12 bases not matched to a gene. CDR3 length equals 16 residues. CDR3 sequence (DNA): TGTGCCAGCAGCCCGGCCCATGGGACTAACCCCGGGGAGCTGTTTTTT. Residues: CASSPAHGTNPGELFF.

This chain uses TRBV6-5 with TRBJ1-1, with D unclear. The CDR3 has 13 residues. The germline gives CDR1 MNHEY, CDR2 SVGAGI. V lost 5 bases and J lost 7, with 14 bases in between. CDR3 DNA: TGTGCCAGCAGTCGCGGTAACACTGGTGAAGCTTTCTTT. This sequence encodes CASSRGNTGEAFF.

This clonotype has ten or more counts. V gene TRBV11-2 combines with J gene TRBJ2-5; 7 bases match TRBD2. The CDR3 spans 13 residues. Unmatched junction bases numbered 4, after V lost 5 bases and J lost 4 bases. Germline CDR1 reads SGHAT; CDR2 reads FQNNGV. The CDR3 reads CASSPTSLETQYF. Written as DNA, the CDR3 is TGTGCCAGCAGCCCGACTAGCTTAGAGACCCAGTACTTC.

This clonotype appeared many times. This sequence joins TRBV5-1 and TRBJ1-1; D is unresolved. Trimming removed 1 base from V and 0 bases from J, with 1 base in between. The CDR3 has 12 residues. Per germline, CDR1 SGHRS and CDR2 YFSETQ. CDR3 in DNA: TGCGCCAGCAGCTTGTTGAACACTGAAGCTTTCTTT. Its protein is CASSLLNTEAFF.

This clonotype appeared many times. The CDR3 loop is CASTPRGGGANVLTF. CDR3 coding DNA: TGTGCCAGCACCCCTCGGGGAGGTGGGGCCAACGTCCTGACTTTC. The rearrangement links TRBV12-3 or TRBV12-4 to TRBJ2-6, with a tentative D call TRBD2 (6 bases). The V gene lost 7 bases and the J gene lost 3 bases, with 13 bases spanning the gap. The CDR3 runs to 15 residues.

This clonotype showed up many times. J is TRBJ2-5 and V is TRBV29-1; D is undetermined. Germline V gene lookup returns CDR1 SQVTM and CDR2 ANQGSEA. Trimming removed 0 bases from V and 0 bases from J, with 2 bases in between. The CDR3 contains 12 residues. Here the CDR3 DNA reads TGCAGCGTTGAAGACTACCAAGAGACCCAGTACTTC. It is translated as CSVEDYQETQYF.

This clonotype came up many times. CDR3 region: CASSLGGELETQYF. The CDR3 DNA reads TGTGCCAGCAGCCTAGGAGGGGAATTGGAGACCCAGTACTTC. The chain links TRBV3-1 to TRBJ2-5; TRBD2 is a possible D gene (6 bases). Germline loops: CDR1 LGHDT, CDR2 YNNKEL (reference sequence). Trimming stripped 4 bases from V and 5 bases from J, with 14 bases between. The CDR3 is 14 amino acids.

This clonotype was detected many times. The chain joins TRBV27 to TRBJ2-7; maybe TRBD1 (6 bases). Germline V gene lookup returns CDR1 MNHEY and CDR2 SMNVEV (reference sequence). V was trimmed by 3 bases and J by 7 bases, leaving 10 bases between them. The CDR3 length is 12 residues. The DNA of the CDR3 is TGTGCCAGCAGTTTTCAAGGGGGTGAGCAGTACTTC. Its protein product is CASSFQGGEQYF.

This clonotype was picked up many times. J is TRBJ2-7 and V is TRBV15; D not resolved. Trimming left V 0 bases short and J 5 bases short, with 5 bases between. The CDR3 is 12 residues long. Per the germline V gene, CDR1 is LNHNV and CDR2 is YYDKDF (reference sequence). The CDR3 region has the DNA TGTGCCACCAGCAGAGATTCCCACGAGCAGTACTTC. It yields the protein CATSRDSHEQYF. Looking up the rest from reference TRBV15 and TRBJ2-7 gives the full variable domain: DAMVIQNPRYQVTQFGKPVTLSCSQTLNHNVMYWYQQKSSQAPKLLFHYYDKDFNNEADTPDNFQSRRPNTSFCFLDIRSPGLGDTAMYLCATSRDSHEQYFGPGTRLTVT.

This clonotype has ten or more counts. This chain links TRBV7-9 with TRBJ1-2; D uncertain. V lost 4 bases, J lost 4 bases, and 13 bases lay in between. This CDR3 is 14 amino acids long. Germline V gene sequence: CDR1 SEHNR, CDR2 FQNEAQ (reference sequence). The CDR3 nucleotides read TGTGCCAGCAGCTCCCCGTGGGAGGTCTATGGCTACACCTTC. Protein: CASSSPWEVYGYTF.